Listed here is a single T cell receptor (beta chain). Those enrolled, adults aged roughly 18 to 89 years, came from about two dozen US areas. The protocol was immunoSEQ multiplex PCR, while the TCRdb copy is restricted to in-frame clones and leaves out a portion. The table includes about 190,000 clones, more than 70% detected once. This sample is drawn from a study of blood T cell repertoires in COVID-19. Specimen: PBMCs or T cells enriched from blood (not recorded which). This sequence was found in a man in his forties with acute COVID-19.

CDR3 loop: CATCYGTANYGYTF. The CDR3 DNA reads as TGTGCCACCTGTTATGGGACAGCTAACTATGGCTACACCTTC. The chain has TRBV6-2 or TRBV6-3 and TRBJ1-2; 7 nucleotides line up with TRBD1. The CDR3 is 14 residues long. V shed 10 bases, J shed 0 bases, and the junction held 8 bases outside the gene matches. Germline CDR1 is MNHEY and CDR2 is SVGEGT.